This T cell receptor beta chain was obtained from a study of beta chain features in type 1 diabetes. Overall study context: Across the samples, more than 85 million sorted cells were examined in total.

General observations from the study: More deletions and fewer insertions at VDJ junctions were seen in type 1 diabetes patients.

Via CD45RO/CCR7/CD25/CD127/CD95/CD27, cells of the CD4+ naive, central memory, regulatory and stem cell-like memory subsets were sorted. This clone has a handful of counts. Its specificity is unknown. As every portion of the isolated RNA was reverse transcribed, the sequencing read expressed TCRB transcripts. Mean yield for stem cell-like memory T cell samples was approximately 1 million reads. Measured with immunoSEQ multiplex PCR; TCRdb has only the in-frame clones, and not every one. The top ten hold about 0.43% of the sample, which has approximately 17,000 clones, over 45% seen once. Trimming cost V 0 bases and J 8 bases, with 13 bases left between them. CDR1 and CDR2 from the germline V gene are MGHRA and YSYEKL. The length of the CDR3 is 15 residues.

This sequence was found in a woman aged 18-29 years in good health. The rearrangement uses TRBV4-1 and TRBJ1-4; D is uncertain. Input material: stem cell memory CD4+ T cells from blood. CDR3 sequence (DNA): TGCGCCAGCAGCCAAGATGGCTACCCGGGGGAAAAACTGTTTTTT. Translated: CASSQDGYPGEKLFF.